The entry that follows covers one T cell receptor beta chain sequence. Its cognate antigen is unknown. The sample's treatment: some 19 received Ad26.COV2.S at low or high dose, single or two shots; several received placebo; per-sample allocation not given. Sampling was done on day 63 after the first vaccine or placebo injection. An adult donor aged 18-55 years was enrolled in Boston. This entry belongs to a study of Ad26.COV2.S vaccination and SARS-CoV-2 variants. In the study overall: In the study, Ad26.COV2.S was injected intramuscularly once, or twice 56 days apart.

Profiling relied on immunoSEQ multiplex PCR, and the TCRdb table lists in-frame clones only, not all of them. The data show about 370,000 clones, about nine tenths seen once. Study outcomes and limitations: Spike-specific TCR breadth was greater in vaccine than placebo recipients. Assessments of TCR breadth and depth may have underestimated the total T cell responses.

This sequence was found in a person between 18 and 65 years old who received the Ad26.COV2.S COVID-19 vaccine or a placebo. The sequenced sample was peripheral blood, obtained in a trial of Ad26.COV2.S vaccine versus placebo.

CDR3 nucleotide sequence: TGTGCCAGCAGCACTAGCGCTAGCTCCTACGAGCAGTACTTC. This translates into CASSTSASSYEQYF. The V gene is TRBV11-3, the J gene TRBJ2-7, with 7 bases matching TRBD2. Looked up from germline, CDR1 is SGHNT and CDR2 is YENEEA. After removal of 5 bases from V and 0 bases from J, the junction contained 4 bases not matched to a gene. The CDR3 spans 14 residues.